This TCR beta chain is drawn from a study of T-cell reconstitution after alpha-beta-depleted transplantation in children (dated by TCRdb to the mid-2010s). With respect to the entire study: The study quantitatively tracked T-cell immune reconstitution after TCRalphabeta/CD19-depleted allogeneic hematopoietic cell transplantation in children using TCR repertoire profiling. What the research found in general, with its limitations: Over the following months the frequencies of hyperexpanded clones went down, and after one year T-cell counts and TCRbeta diversity were mostly credited to newly produced T cells. In some patients, the high TCRbeta diversity seen at day 60 was put down to recipient T cells and intrathymic progenitors that had survived conditioning. The apparently early recovery of alphabetaT-cell counts about two months after transplant reportedly depended on only several hundred rapidly expanded clones that came from non-depleted graft cells.

Per the publication, the treatment or condition label means: allogeneic hematopoietic cell transplantation with graft depleted of TCRalphabeta T cells and CD19 B cells. Transplant recipients were children who received TCRalphabeta/CD19-depleted allogeneic hematopoietic cell grafts. This clonotype was found many times. Its specific antigen is unknown. No much larger clonotype is one base removed from it; base qualities were not supplied. The library was prepared using PCR. The sequencing machine was an Illumina HiSeq 2500. To normalize quantification of the TCRbeta repertoire, the TCR libraries were built with molecular barcoding that relied on unique molecular identifiers. The raw public data were reprocessed by TCRdb itself: fastp quality trimming at Q25, MiXCR clonotype calling, in-frame beta chains only. Every distinct CDR3 protein forms one entry, paired with its most common genes and DNA. Across this sample there are 280,000 or so distinct CDR3 sequences, with roughly 12% seen only once. The leading ten clones occupy about 25% of the sample.

V lost 1 base and J lost 0 bases; the stretch between them is 7 bases long. Measured from the cysteine to the phenylalanine, the CDR3 is 15 residues long. Only CDR3 DNA is held: 45 bases, read in frame from base 1. From a lookup of the germline V gene, CDR1 and CDR2 are LGHNA and YSLEER. The sample was peripheral blood, taken 180 days after TCRalphabeta/CD19-depleted stem cell transplant. The sequence links TRBV4-3 to TRBJ1-3, with the identity of the D gene unclear. The origin of this receptor is a male patient between 2 and 9 years old who had a stem cell transplant for chronic granulomatous disease, so the T cells may come from the graft donor. The CDR3: CASSQVTGSGNTIYF. Read as DNA, the sequence is TGCGCCAGCAGCCAAGTTACTGGCTCTGGAAACACCATATATTTT.